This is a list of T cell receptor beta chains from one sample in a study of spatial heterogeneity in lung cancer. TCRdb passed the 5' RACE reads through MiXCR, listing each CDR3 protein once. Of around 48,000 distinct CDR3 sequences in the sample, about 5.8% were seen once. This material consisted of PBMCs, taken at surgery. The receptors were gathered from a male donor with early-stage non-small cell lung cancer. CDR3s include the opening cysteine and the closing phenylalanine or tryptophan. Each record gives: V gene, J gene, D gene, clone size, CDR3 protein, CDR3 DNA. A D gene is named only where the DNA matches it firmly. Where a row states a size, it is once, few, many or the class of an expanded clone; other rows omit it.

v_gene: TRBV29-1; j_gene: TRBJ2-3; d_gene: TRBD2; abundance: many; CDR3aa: CSVEERAGGYTQYF; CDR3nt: TGCAGCGTTGAAGAGAGAGCGGGAGGTTATACGCAGTATTTT
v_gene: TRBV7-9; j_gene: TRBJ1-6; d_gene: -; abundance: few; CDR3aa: CASSLGTAERSPLHF; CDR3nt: TGTGCCAGCAGCTTAGGAACCGCGGAGCGCTCACCCCTCCACTTT
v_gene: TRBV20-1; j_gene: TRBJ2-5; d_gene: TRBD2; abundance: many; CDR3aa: CSARDLERETQETQYF; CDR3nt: TGCAGTGCTAGAGATCTAGAGCGGGAGACTCAAGAGACCCAGTACTTC
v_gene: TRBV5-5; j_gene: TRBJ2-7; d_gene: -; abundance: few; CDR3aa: CASTLRFAGGEQYF; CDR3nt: TGTGCCAGCACCCTGAGGTTTGCGGGCGGCGAGCAGTACTTC
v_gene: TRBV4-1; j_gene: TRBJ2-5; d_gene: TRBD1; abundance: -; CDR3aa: CASSLPGTGVGETQYF; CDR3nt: TGCGCCAGCAGCTTACCCGGGACAGGGGTCGGAGAGACCCAGTACTTC
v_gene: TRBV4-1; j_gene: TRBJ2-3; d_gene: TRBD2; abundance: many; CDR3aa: CASSQEGREVDTQYF; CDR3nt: TGCGCCAGCAGCCAAGAGGGTCGGGAGGTGGATACGCAGTATTTT
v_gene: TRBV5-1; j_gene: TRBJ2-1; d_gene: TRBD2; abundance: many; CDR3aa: CASSLGPAGGPPYNEQFF; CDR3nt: TGCGCCAGCAGCTTAGGGCCAGCGGGAGGCCCCCCCTACAATGAGCAGTTCTTC
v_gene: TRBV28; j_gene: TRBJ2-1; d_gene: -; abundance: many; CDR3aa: CASINEGSYNEQFF; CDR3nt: TGTGCCAGCATAAACGAAGGTTCCTACAATGAGCAGTTCTTC
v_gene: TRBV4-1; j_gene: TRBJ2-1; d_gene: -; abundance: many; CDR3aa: CASSQDLKQFF; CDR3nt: TGCGCCAGCAGCCAAGATTTAAAGCAGTTCTTC
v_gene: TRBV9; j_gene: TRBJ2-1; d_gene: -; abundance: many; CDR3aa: CASSPPGASYNEQFF; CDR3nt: TGTGCCAGCAGCCCCCCCGGGGCCTCCTACAATGAGCAGTTCTTC
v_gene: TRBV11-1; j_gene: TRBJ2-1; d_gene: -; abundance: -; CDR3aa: CASSLGRLRSYNEQFF; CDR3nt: TGTGCCAGCAGCTTAGGTAGACTACGCTCCTACAATGAGCAGTTCTTC
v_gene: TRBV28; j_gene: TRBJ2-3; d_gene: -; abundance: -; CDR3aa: CASSSGGQGTDTQYF; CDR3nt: TGTGCCAGCAGTTCGGGGGGACAGGGCACAGATACGCAGTATTTT
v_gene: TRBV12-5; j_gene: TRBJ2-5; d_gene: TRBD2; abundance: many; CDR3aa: CASGPGLAGGPETQYF; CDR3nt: TGTGCTAGTGGTCCGGGACTAGCGGGAGGGCCGGAGACCCAGTACTTC
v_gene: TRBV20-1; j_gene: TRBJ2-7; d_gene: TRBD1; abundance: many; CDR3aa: CSASLPGQGNEQYF; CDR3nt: TGCAGTGCTTCCCTGCCGGGACAGGGTAACGAGCAGTACTTC
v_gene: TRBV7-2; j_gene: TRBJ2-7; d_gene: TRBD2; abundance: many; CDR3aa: CASKLAGAHEQYF; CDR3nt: TGTGCCAGCAAACTAGCGGGAGCCCACGAGCAGTACTTC
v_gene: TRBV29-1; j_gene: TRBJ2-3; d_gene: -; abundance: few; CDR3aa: CSVEEGDTQYF; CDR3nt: TGCAGCGTTGAGGAGGGAGATACGCAGTATTTT
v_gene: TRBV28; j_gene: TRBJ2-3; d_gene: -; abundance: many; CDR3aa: CASSPPGHLTDTQYF; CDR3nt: TGTGCCAGCAGTCCTCCGGGACACCTCACAGATACGCAGTATTTT
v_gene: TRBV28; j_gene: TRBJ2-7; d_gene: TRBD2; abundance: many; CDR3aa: CASSSTSSEVWYEQYF; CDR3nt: TGTGCCAGCAGTTCGACTAGCTCGGAGGTCTGGTACGAGCAGTACTTC
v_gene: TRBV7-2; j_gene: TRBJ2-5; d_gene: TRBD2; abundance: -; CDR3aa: CASSLARGREETQYF; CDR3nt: TGTGCCAGCAGCTTAGCGCGAGGGAGGGAAGAGACCCAGTACTTC
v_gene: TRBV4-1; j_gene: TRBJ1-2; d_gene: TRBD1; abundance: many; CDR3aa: CASSQVRTPGTGGFYGYTF; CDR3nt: TGCGCCAGCAGCCAAGTTCGGACCCCGGGGACAGGGGGCTTCTATGGCTACACCTTC
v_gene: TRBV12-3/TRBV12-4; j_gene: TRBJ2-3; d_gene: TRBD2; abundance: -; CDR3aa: CASSETSDTDTQYF; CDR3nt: TGTGCCAGCAGTGAGACTAGCGATACAGATACGCAGTATTTT
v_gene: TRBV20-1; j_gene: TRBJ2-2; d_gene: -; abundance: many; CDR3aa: CSARSGANTGELFF; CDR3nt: TGCAGTGCTAGATCGGGGGCGAACACCGGGGAGCTGTTTTTT
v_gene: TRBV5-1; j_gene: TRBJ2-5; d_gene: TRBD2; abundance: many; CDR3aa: CASTIAGAGQETQYF; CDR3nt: TGCGCCAGCACAATAGCCGGAGCGGGGCAAGAGACCCAGTACTTC
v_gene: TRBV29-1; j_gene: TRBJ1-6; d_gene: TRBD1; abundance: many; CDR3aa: CSFRQGAAYNSPLHF; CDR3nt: TGCAGCTTCAGACAGGGAGCGGCCTATAATTCACCCCTCCACTTT
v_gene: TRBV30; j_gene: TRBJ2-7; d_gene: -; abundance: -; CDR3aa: CAWGEGSSYEQYF; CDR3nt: TGTGCCTGGGGTGAAGGGAGCTCCTACGAGCAGTACTTC
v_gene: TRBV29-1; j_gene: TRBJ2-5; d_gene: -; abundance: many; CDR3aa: CSARTATEETQYF; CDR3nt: TGCAGCGCCCGGACGGCTACGGAAGAGACCCAGTACTTC
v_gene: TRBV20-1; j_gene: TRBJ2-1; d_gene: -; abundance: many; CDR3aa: CSARALGPYNEQFF; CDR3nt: TGCAGTGCTAGAGCCCTAGGACCCTACAATGAGCAGTTCTTC
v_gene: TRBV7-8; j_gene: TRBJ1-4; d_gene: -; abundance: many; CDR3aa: CASSFVGNPTNEKLFF; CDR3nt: TGTGCCAGCAGCTTTGTAGGAAATCCAACTAATGAAAAACTGTTTTTT
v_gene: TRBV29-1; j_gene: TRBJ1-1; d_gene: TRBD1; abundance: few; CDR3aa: CSVSNRGGTEAFF; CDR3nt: TGCAGCGTTTCCAACAGGGGGGGCACTGAAGCTTTCTTT
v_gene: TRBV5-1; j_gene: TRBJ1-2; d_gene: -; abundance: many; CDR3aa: CASSSKTGNYGYTF; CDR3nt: TGCGCCAGCAGCTCGAAAACGGGGAACTATGGCTACACCTTC
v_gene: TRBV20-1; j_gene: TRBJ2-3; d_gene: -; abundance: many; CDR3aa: CSADSRFTDTQYF; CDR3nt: TGCAGTGCCGACTCGAGATTCACAGATACGCAGTATTTT
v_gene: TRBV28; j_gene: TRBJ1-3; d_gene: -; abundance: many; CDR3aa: CASSSPGPGLSGNTIYF; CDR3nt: TGTGCCAGCAGCTCCCCCGGACCCGGACTCTCTGGAAACACCATATATTTT
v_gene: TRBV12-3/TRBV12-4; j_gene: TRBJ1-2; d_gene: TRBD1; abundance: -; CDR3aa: CASSQDRGTGYTF; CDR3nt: TGTGCCAGCAGTCAGGACAGGGGGACTGGCTACACCTTC
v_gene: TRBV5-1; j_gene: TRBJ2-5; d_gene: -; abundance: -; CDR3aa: CASTLSGQQETQYF; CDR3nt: TGCGCCAGCACCCTGAGTGGGCAGCAAGAGACCCAGTACTTC
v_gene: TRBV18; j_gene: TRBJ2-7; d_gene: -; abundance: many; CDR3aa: CASSDQAYEQYF; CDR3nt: TGTGCCAGCTCAGACCAAGCCTACGAGCAGTACTTC
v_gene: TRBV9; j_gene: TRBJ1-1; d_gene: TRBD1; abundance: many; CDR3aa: CASSVRERGQAEAFF; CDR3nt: TGTGCCAGCAGCGTTCGGGAGAGGGGGCAGGCTGAAGCTTTCTTT
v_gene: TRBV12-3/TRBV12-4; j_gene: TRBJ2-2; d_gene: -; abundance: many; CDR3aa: CASSLKEGGELFF; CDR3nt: TGTGCCAGCAGTTTAAAGGAGGGCGGGGAGCTGTTTTTT
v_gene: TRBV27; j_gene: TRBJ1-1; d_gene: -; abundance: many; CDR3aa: CASSLWGVGAEAFF; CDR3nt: TGTGCCAGCAGTTTATGGGGGGTTGGGGCTGAAGCTTTCTTT
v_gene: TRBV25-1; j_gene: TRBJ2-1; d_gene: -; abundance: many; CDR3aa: CASSEGLSSWGSEQFF; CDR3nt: TGTGCCAGCAGTGAAGGACTCTCCTCCTGGGGTAGTGAGCAGTTCTTC
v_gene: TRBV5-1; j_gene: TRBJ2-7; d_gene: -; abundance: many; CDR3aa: CASSLVRDSNPYEQYF; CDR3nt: TGCGCCAGCAGCTTGGTCCGGGACTCCAATCCCTACGAGCAGTACTTC
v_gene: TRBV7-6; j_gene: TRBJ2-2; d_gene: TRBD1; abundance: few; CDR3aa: CASTATGGGELFF; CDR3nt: TGTGCCAGCACGGCGACAGGGGGCGGGGAGCTGTTTTTT
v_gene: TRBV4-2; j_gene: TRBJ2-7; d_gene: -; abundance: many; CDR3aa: CASSQVDTYNSYEQYF; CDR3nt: TGTGCCAGCAGCCAAGTGGACACATACAACTCCTACGAGCAGTACTTC
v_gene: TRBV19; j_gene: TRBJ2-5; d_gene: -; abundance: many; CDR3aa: CASTEHGRVETQYF; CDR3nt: TGTGCCAGTACCGAACATGGCAGGGTCGAGACCCAGTACTTC
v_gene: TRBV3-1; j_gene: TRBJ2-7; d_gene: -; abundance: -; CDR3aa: CASSQVFYEQYF; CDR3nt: TGTGCCAGCAGCCAAGTTTTCTACGAGCAGTACTTC
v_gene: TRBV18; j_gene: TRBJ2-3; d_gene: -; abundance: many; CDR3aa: CASSRQRAETDTQYF; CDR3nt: TGTGCCAGCTCACGGCAACGAGCAGAAACAGATACGCAGTATTTT
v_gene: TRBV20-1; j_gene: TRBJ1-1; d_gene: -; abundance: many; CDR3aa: CSAVGRAGTEAFF; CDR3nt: TGCAGTGCTGTCGGGAGGGCGGGCACTGAAGCTTTCTTT
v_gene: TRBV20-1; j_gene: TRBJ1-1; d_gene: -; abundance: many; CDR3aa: CSATGGDILEAFF; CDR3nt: TGCAGTGCTACGGGGGGGGACATTCTTGAAGCTTTCTTT
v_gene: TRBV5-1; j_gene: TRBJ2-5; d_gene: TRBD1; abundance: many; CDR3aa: CAVPGGRETQYF; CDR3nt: TGCGCCGTTCCAGGGGGCCGGGAGACCCAGTACTTC
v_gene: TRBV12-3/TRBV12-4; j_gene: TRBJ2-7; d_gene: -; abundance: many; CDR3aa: CASSLAKGYEQYF; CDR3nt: TGTGCCAGCAGTTTAGCGAAGGGGTACGAGCAGTACTTC